This T cell receptor (beta chain) was identified during a study of CD8+ T cells in alopecia areata. Study-wide results and caveats: Shared TCR sequences were less clear between patients than in mice, possibly partly from HLA diversity. Affected lesional scalp, above all in alopecia totalis/universalis, was more clonal than normal scalp. Sequencing of scalp samples also includes resident alphabeta T cells from normal skin.

V was pared by 4 bases and J by 6 bases, with 9 bases between. In germline, CDR1 is LGHNT, CDR2 FRNRAP. The CDR3 consists of 12 residues. This clone was picked up a small number of times. The antigen remains unidentified. Once RNA had been extracted, it was reverse transcribed into cDNA to act as the sequencing template. The data were produced by immunoSEQ multiplex PCR, yet TCRdb's version contains in-frame clones alone and is incomplete. The sample lists 95,000 to 120,000 clones, approximately 63% seen once, with 20% to 25% in the top ten. PBMCs, the starting material, were the source of sorted CD4+ and CD8+ T cells.

This receptor was obtained from a human donor in good health. The sequenced material came from CD8+ T cells sorted from blood. The chain carries TRBV12-5 and TRBJ1-1; a weak D match, TRBD1 (5 bases). The CDR3 sequence: CASGWGGPEAFF. Written as DNA, the CDR3 is TGTGCTAGTGGTTGGGGCGGTCCTGAAGCTTTCTTT.